This is a list of T cell receptor beta chains from one sample in a study of T cells in Graves' hyperthyroidism and ophthalmopathy. Via MiXCR, TCRdb re-called the multiplex PCR reads, giving one row per CDR3 protein. The table includes 330,000 or so distinct CDR3 sequences, less than 20% detected once. The specimen was blood. The receptors were gathered from a woman aged 40 to 50 with Graves' ophthalmopathy. The CDR3 runs from the conserved cysteine through the conserved F or W.

j_gene,v_gene,CDR3aa
TRBJ1-1,TRBV11-2,CASSTGRISNTEAFF
TRBJ2-5,TRBV25-1,CASRESHQEGETQYF
TRBJ1-1,TRBV6-5,CASSLGAKNTEAFF
TRBJ2-7,TRBV6-1,CASGAGASYEQYF
TRBJ1-5,TRBV6-7,CASSYIPGAGQPQHF
TRBJ2-5,TRBV6-5,CASSYSGRLYQETQYF
TRBJ1-5,TRBV19,CASSKPYPVQGVLGNQPQHF
TRBJ2-5,TRBV4-1,CASSKTTGGETQYF
TRBJ2-4,TRBV7-9,CASSLIPGPNIQYF
TRBJ1-5,TRBV19,CASSIQRDWSSNQPQHF
TRBJ2-7,TRBV6-5,CASTRQGSYEQYF
TRBJ1-1,TRBV20-1,CSARRQGVSTEAFF
TRBJ1-5,TRBV28,CASSFSGSGTGQGPQHF
TRBJ2-2,TRBV19,CASKPGQGATGELFF
TRBJ2-6,TRBV7-2,CASSLFGLAESGANVLTF
TRBJ2-4,TRBV20-1,CSGEPLGNIQYF
TRBJ2-5,TRBV6-5,CASSYTAGGFQETQYF
TRBJ1-5,TRBV11-2,CASSRDAREGQPQHF
TRBJ2-5,TRBV4-2,CASSQLAGEVKTQYF
TRBJ2-2,TRBV11-2,CASNLGTANTGELFF
TRBJ2-2,TRBV27,CASSGWAGVGTGELFF
TRBJ2-7,TRBV28,CASSTFSDRETSYEQYF
TRBJ1-2,TRBV5-1,CASSTGQGAPGYTF
TRBJ2-5,TRBV15,CATSNRLADQETQYF
TRBJ2-4,TRBV28,CASSERQVRVAKNIQYF
TRBJ1-2,TRBV10-3,CAISAGTGDYGYTF
TRBJ1-5,TRBV27,CASREWGGAQPQHF
TRBJ2-2,TRBV6-1,CASTPRISTGELFF
TRBJ2-4,TRBV20-1,CSATGIPGLANIQYF
TRBJ2-5,TRBV6-5,CASSYRLAGAGETQYF
TRBJ2-7,TRBV20-1,CSALTRLSSYEQYF
TRBJ2-5,TRBV11-2,CASSDRDRDVTQYF
TRBJ2-5,TRBV7-9,CASSESASRLQGTQYF
TRBJ1-1,TRBV30,CAWSPMNTEAFF
TRBJ2-5,TRBV20-1,CSATILVGAETQYF
TRBJ1-1,TRBV20-1,CSARDGAGAFF
TRBJ2-3,TRBV6-2/TRBV6-3,CASRRQGLSDTQYF
TRBJ2-7,TRBV6-1,CASSTGTAQYEQYF
TRBJ1-1,TRBV6-1,CASKGATEAFF
TRBJ2-7,TRBV6-1,CASSELWTGGYEQYF
TRBJ2-2,TRBV27,CASSFERGLAGELFF
TRBJ2-2,TRBV4-3,CASSSGAGGRELFF
TRBJ1-1,TRBV19,CASSIPGQIKNTEAFF
TRBJ1-5,TRBV6-1,CAGRESGNQPQHF
TRBJ1-1,TRBV11-2,CASSTGQLLNTEAFF
TRBJ2-5,TRBV28,CASSLRILGMGSMETQYF
TRBJ1-1,TRBV5-1,CASSTTGTANTEAFF
TRBJ2-5,TRBV28,CASSQGTGGRETQYF
TRBJ2-2,TRBV12-3/TRBV12-4,CASKGGNTGELFF
TRBJ2-7,TRBV6-2/TRBV6-3,CASSRDYVYEQYF
TRBJ2-2,TRBV19,CASSIGQGVPGELFF
TRBJ1-5,TRBV6-2/TRBV6-3,CASSFVNQPQHF
-,TRBV4-3,CASSPAGADEQFF
TRBJ2-7,TRBV20-1,CSANTPVGTSGRVPYEQYF
TRBJ1-5,TRBV5-1,CASSSGLDSNQPQHF
TRBJ1-5,TRBV20-1,CSASRLGQGAYQPQHF
TRBJ2-5,TRBV13,CASSLAIPERGETQYF